This TCR beta chain was recorded in a study of blood T cell repertoires in COVID-19. Looking at the study overall: Samples representing acute and convalescent COVID-19 were sourced from the United States, Italy and Spain. Sources were T cells, B-cell-depleted T cells, or PBMCs; the material itself was cDNA or gDNA.

TCRdb's table, derived via immunoSEQ multiplex PCR, lists solely in-frame clones and lacks some. Altogether a few hundred thousand clones are present, about 89% being singletons, with the ten largest covering roughly 8.6%. The age range of participants was about 18 to 95 years, with residence in about two dozen US areas. The CDR3 extends over 14 amino acids. Germline V gene sequence: CDR1 MDHEN, CDR2 SYDVKM. The V and J ends lost 10 bases and 0 bases respectively, with 13 bases between them. V is TRBV28 and J is TRBJ1-5; TRBD1 is a possible D gene (5 bases). The sequencing sample was made of PBMCs or T cells enriched from blood (not recorded which). This receptor was obtained from a man aged 35 to 55 who had recovered from COVID-19. This chain's CDR3 is CATGGGHSNQPQHF. The CDR3 nucleotides read TGTGCCACCGGGGGGGGTCATAGCAATCAGCCCCAGCATTTT.